These 29 T cell receptor beta chains were all obtained from the same sample, sequenced in a study of shared clonotypes between healthy human individuals (dated by TCRdb to about 2020). Library preparation was by the immunoSEQ multiplex PCR assay. In TCRdb, the immuneACCESS table is reduced to in-frame sequences with V and J assigned. These tables do not hold every clone; where another copy was compared, an unresolved V gene accounts for under half, and the others remain unexplained. The table for this sample lists fewer than 600,000 clones; approximately 77% of them were counted only once. In total, the top ten clones hold around 12% of the sample. Sequences were obtained from PBMCs. Receptors were obtained from a woman aged 40 to 55 in good health. Some clones in this sample may be carry-over from other donors' samples.

The chain couples TRBV6-6 to TRBJ2-5; no clear D gene. CDR1 MNHNY and CDR2 SVGAGI come from the germline V gene (reference sequence). The CDR3 totals 12 residues. V was trimmed by 2 bases and J by 5 bases, leaving 6 bases between them. In nucleotides, the CDR3 is TGTGCCAGCAGTTACCCGCAGGAGACCCAGTACTTC. It codes for CASSYPQETQYF.

This chain connects TRBV23-1 to TRBJ2-7; D is ambiguous. TRBV23-1 is an open reading frame, and its role is uncertain. The CDR3 sequence is 10 residues long. Trimming removed 4 bases at V and 7 bases at J, with 5 bases between. The DNA of the CDR3 is TGCGCCAGCAGTCGATGGGAGCAGTACTTC. Protein: CASSRWEQYF.

The gene calls are TRBV7-9 and TRBJ2-1; 7 positions match TRBD2. V gave up 4 bases and J gave up 2 bases; unmatched junction bases: 11. The CDR3 totals 17 residues. The germline gives CDR1 SEHNR, CDR2 FQNEAQ (reference sequence). The CDR3 DNA reads TGTGCCAGCAGCTGGGACTATGGGAGTGCTGCCTACAATGAGCAGTTCTTC. Protein: CASSWDYGSAAYNEQFF. Combining the CDR3 with reference TRBV7-9 and TRBJ2-1 gives the whole variable domain DTGVSQNPRHKITKRGQNVTFRCDPISEHNRLYWYRQTLGQGPEFLTYFQNEAQLEKSRLLSDRFSAERPKGSFSTLEIQRTEQGDSAMYLCASSWDYGSAAYNEQFFGPGTRLTVL.

As for this clone: Other DNA sequences in this sample translate to the same CDR3. This chain links TRBV2 with TRBJ2-3; 9 bases align to TRBD1. The V gene's germline CDR1 is SNHLY and CDR2 FYNNEI. CDR3 length: 15 residues. The junction had 7 bases not matched to a gene; V was cut back by 6 bases and J by 3 bases. The CDR3 reads CASSGDRASTDTQYF. The CDR3 coding sequence is TGTGCCAGCAGCGGGGACAGGGCATCAACAGATACGCAGTATTTT.

The chain links TRBV4-1 to TRBJ1-4; 12 positions match TRBD1. This CDR3 spans 19 amino acids. CDR1 and CDR2 (germline): MGHRA, YSYEKL. The V segment lost 3 bases and the J segment 8 bases; nucleotides outside the gene matches: 16. The CDR3 here is CASSQGLGQGAQFGEKLFF. The CDR3 nucleotides are TGCGCCAGCAGCCAGGGATTGGGACAGGGGGCGCAATTTGGAGAAAAACTGTTTTTT.

This chain joins TRBV5-6 and TRBJ1-1, with TRBD1 matching 9 bases. V trimming: 0 bases; J trimming: 9 bases; junction bases outside the gene matches: 6. Germline assignment: CDR1 SGHDT and CDR2 YYEEEE. The CDR3 has 14 amino acids. The CDR3 DNA follows: TGTGCCAGCAGCTTGGGGGGACAGGGCGGTAAAGCTTTCTTT. It encodes CASSLGGQGGKAFF.

The chain links TRBV18 to TRBJ1-3; a possible D gene is TRBD1 (6 bases). The germline V and J ends were trimmed by 2 bases and 0 bases, with 14 bases remaining between them. Per germline, CDR1 KGHSH and CDR2 LQKENI. The CDR3 spans 17 residues. DNA for the CDR3: TGTGCCAGCTCACCAAGGACAGCCAAAAACTCTGGAAACACCATATATTTT. This gives the protein CASSPRTAKNSGNTIYF.

This chain links TRBV5-8 with TRBJ2-7; weak D call: TRBD1 (5 bases). The germline V gene has CDR1 SGHTS and CDR2 YDEGEE. Trimming shortened V by 6 bases and J by 2 bases, and 9 bases separated the two germline ends. This CDR3 region has 12 residues. The CDR3 DNA reads TGTGCCAGCACCAGGGTTACCTACGAGCAGTACTTC. This codes for CASTRVTYEQYF.

V and J are TRBV2 and TRBJ2-7, with 8 bases lining up with TRBD2. V lost 3 bases to trimming and J lost 4 bases; unmatched junction nucleotides: 8. The CDR3 runs to 15 residues. CDR1 is SNHLY and CDR2 is FYNNEI in the germline V gene. CDR3 region: CASSDAAGLGYEQYF. The CDR3, as DNA: TGTGCCAGCAGTGATGCAGCGGGACTAGGGTACGAGCAGTACTTC. Using reference TRBV2 and TRBJ2-7 for the parts outside the CDR3, the full variable domain is EPEVTQTPSHQVTQMGQEVILRCVPISNHLYFYWYRQILGQKVEFLVSFYNNEISEKSEIFDDQFSVERPDGSNFTLKIRSTKLEDSAMYFCASSDAAGLGYEQYFGPGTRLTVT.

Here the CDR3 reads CAISNSAGAIYEQYF. The CDR3 nucleotides read TGTGCCATCAGTAACTCAGCAGGGGCGATCTACGAGCAGTACTTC. The rearrangement links TRBV10-3 to TRBJ2-7, with D possibly matching TRBD1 (6 bases). This CDR3 is 15 amino acids long. With 5 bases removed from V and 3 bases from J, the gap between germline ends came to 17 bases. The germline gives CDR1 ENHRY, CDR2 SYGVKD.

This clone was seen more than once but under ten times. The V gene is TRBV6-1, the J gene TRBJ2-7; 8 bases agree with TRBD1. The ends lost 3 bases at V and 2 bases at J; junction bases unmatched: 3. The CDR3 has 14 amino acids. Germline CDR1 is MNHNS and CDR2 is SASEGT. CDR3 sequence: CASSDWDRPYEQYF. CDR3 in DNA: TGTGCCAGCAGTGACTGGGACAGGCCCTACGAGCAGTACTTC.

This clone occurred many times. The chain has TRBV2 and TRBJ2-7; tentatively, D is TRBD1 (6 bases). The CDR3 is made up of 12 amino acids. V was shortened by 2 bases and J by 9 bases, with 11 bases between the two germline ends. Germline CDR1 reads SNHLY; CDR2 reads FYNNEI. CDR3 residues: CASSETGTGQYF. The CDR3 DNA reads as TGTGCCAGCAGTGAAACAGGGACCGGGCAGTACTTC.

As for this clone: The same CDR3 can be traced to other DNA sequences in this sample. The rearrangement uses TRBV6-6 and TRBJ2-5; 9 bases align to TRBD1. CDR3 length: 14 amino acids. Trimming removed 2 bases from V and 2 bases from J; junction bases left unmatched: 0. CDR1 is MNHNY, CDR2 SVGAGI, per germline (reference sequence). CDR3: CASSYGTGQETQYF. In nucleotides, the CDR3 is TGTGCCAGCAGTTACGGGACAGGGCAAGAGACCCAGTACTTC.

For the CDR3, the DNA is TGTGCCAGCAGGGGACCGGGACCCTACACCTTC. Its protein is CASRGPGPYTF. The chain joins TRBV7-9 to TRBJ1-2, with D possibly being TRBD1 (5 bases). The V and J ends lost 6 bases and 10 bases respectively, with 12 bases between them. Germline CDR1 and CDR2: SEHNR and FQNEAQ (reference sequence). This CDR3 is 11 amino acids long.

The rearrangement links TRBV5-1 to TRBJ2-7, with 7 positions matching TRBD1. This CDR3 comprises 15 residues. The trim removed 6 bases at V and 4 bases at J, leaving 13 bases unmatched. Germline V lookup: CDR1 SGHRS, CDR2 YFSETQ. The CDR3 loop reads CASILPGTDTYEQYF. CDR3 DNA sequence: TGCGCCAGCATCCTTCCGGGGACAGACACTTACGAGCAGTACTTC.

The chain combines TRBV19 with TRBJ1-4; unclear D gene. The V gene lost 7 bases and the J gene lost 8 bases, with 23 bases spanning the gap. Germline CDR1 LNHDA, CDR2 SQIVND (reference sequence). The CDR3 runs 16 residues. CDR3: CASKARPTSSGEKLFF. In nucleotides, the CDR3 is TGTGCCAGTAAGGCGAGACCGACGAGCAGTGGGGAAAAACTGTTTTTT.

This chain joins TRBV7-9 and TRBJ2-7; tentatively, D is TRBD1 (6 bases). The CDR3 sequence is 14 residues long. The germline gives CDR1 SEHNR, CDR2 FQNEAQ (reference sequence). Trimming left V 5 bases short and J 6 bases short, with 17 bases between. The chain's CDR3 is CASSPAGVWFEQYF. The DNA of the CDR3 is TGTGCCAGCAGCCCGGCAGGGGTCTGGTTCGAGCAGTACTTC.

The chain links TRBV4-1 to TRBJ1-5, with D perhaps TRBD1 (5 bases). The CDR3 has 17 amino acids. Germline lookup yields CDR1 MGHRA and CDR2 YSYEKL. V lost 1 base and J lost 0, with 13 bases in between. Here the CDR3 reads CASSQVPGAYSNQPQHF. DNA of the CDR3: TGCGCCAGCAGCCAAGTCCCCGGGGCCTATAGCAATCAGCCCCAGCATTTT.

Notes on this clone: One base separates it from a far larger clone, so it is likely a read error. The rearrangement uses TRBV9 and TRBJ2-7; TRBD2 aligns across 8 bases. The V segment lost 7 bases and the J segment 2 bases; nucleotides outside the gene matches: 11. From germline, CDR1 is SGDLS and CDR2 YYNGEE. This CDR3 contains 15 residues. The CDR3 DNA follows: TGTGCCAGCGGCTTCGGACTAGCCGAGCCCTACGAGCAGTACTTC. This codes for CASGFGLAEPYEQYF.

Comments on this clone: A single base is all that separates this from a far larger clone, so a read error is likely. V and J are TRBV4-1 and TRBJ2-5; TRBD1 matches 7 bases. Germline V lookup: CDR1 MGHRA, CDR2 YSYEKL. The CDR3 length is 14 residues. DNA for the CDR3: TGCGTCAGCAGCCAGACAGGGTCCAAAGAGACCCAGTACTTC. It encodes CVSSQTGSKETQYF.

Worth noting for this clone: This likely stems from a read error, as it lies one base from a far larger clone. The rearrangement joins TRBV6-6 to TRBJ1-1; no clear D gene. Germline V gene data show CDR1 as MNHNY and CDR2 as SVGAGI (reference sequence). The CDR3 is 13 residues long. Here the CDR3 DNA reads TGTGCCAGCAACCCTGCAGGAAACACTGGAGCTTTCTTT. As protein: CASNPAGNTGAFF.

The chain carries TRBV15 and TRBJ1-4, with TRBD1 matching over 9 bases. Germline-derived CDR1 and CDR2 are LNHNV and YYDKDF (reference sequence). This CDR3 has 15 amino acids. Trimming took 5 bases from V and 11 from J; bases not matched to a gene: 12. As DNA, the CDR3 is TGTGCCACCAGCGGGGACAGGGCTACTCTAGGGAAACTGTTTTTT. Its translation: CATSGDRATLGKLFF.

V is TRBV15 and J is TRBJ2-4, with D possibly being TRBD2 (6 bases). The V gene lost 0 bases and the J gene lost 7 bases, with 16 bases spanning the gap. The CDR3 consists of 16 residues. The germline V gene encodes CDR1 LNHNV and CDR2 YYDKDF (reference sequence). The CDR3 here is CATSRDPLQGGNIQYF. CDR3 sequence (DNA): TGTGCCACCAGCAGAGATCCCCTTCAGGGAGGCAACATTCAGTACTTC.

This sequence joins TRBV7-8 and TRBJ1-1; D is unresolved. Germline V gene lookup returns CDR1 SGHVS and CDR2 FQNEAQ. V dropped 4 bases and J dropped 0 bases, with 6 bases sitting between them. The CDR3 is made up of 13 amino acids. The CDR3 loop reads CASSSRMNTEAFF. CDR3 nucleotide sequence: TGTGCCAGCAGCTCGAGGATGAACACTGAAGCTTTCTTT.

As for this clone: A far bigger clonotype differs at one base, so this is likely a read error. Other DNA sequences from this sample encode an identical CDR3 as well. For the CDR3, the DNA is TGTGCCAGCAGCTTGGGTCGCCGGGTCTCCTACGAGCAGTACTTC. The encoded protein is CASSLGRRVSYEQYF. The gene calls are TRBV7-8 and TRBJ2-7; D gene uncertain. CDR3 length equals 15 residues. Germline CDR1 is SGHVS and CDR2 is FQNEAQ. Trimming took 3 bases from V and 0 from J, leaving 12 bases between them.

As to this clone: A far more abundant clone sits one base away, making this likely a read error. At the DNA level, this CDR3 is encoded by other sequences in the same sample as well. The V call is TRBV5-4, the J call TRBJ2-1, with 9 bases that match TRBD2. This CDR3 has 14 amino acids. CDR1 and CDR2 (germline): SGHNT, YYREEE (reference sequence). V gave up 5 bases and J gave up 3 bases; unmatched junction bases: 3. The CDR3 DNA is TGTGCCAGCAGTGGTAGCGGGAGCTACAATGAGCAGTTCTTC. This encodes CASSGSGSYNEQFF.

The chain recombines TRBV19 with TRBJ1-1; 7 positions agree with TRBD1. The CDR3 is 15 amino acids. The germline V gene encodes CDR1 LNHDA and CDR2 SQIVND (reference sequence). J lost 2 bases, V lost 5 bases, and 8 bases had no gene match. CDR3 in DNA: TGTGCCAGTAGTCCTCGACAGGGACCAAACACTGAAGCTTTCTTT. It yields the protein CASSPRQGPNTEAFF.

The gene calls are TRBV2 and TRBJ2-1; maybe TRBD2 (6 bases). This CDR3 comprises 13 residues. V was trimmed by 5 bases and J by 4 bases, leaving 9 bases between them. Per germline, CDR1 SNHLY and CDR2 FYNNEI. CDR3 sequence reads: CASSPTRYNEQFF. The CDR3 bases are TGTGCCAGCAGTCCGACTAGGTACAATGAGCAGTTCTTC. Together with reference TRBV2 and TRBJ2-1, the CDR3 gives the full variable domain: EPEVTQTPSHQVTQMGQEVILRCVPISNHLYFYWYRQILGQKVEFLVSFYNNEISEKSEIFDDQFSVERPDGSNFTLKIRSTKLEDSAMYFCASSPTRYNEQFFGPGTRLTVL.

The chain joins TRBV14 to TRBJ2-1, with 9 nucleotides matching TRBD1. The length of the CDR3 is 15 residues. Trimming took 3 bases from V and 3 from J; bases not matched to a gene: 3. CDR1 SGHDN and CDR2 FVKESK come from the germline V gene. The CDR3 spells CASSQDRGVYNEQFF. Written as DNA, the CDR3 is TGTGCCAGCAGCCAGGACAGGGGTGTCTACAATGAGCAGTTCTTC.